This TCR beta chain came from a study of blood T cells in healthy people across ages. In its sample, this clonotype was seen a few times. CDR1 and CDR2 from the germline V gene are MGHRA and YSYEKL. V gave up 1 base and J gave up 2 bases; unmatched junction bases: 4. The CDR3 contains 15 residues. A second PCR, run for roughly 7 to 11 cycles, used a sample-barcoded 5' primer plus a J-beta primer mix. No fewer than 2.5 million CDR3-containing paired-end reads came from each sample. TCRdb re-called the 5' RACE reads with MiXCR, one entry per CDR3 protein. The sample gives 1,800,000 or so distinct CDR3 sequences, about two fifths of which show up once; 23% is in the top ten.

The rearrangement links TRBV4-1 to TRBJ2-7; 8 bases line up with TRBD1. This TCR derives from a human donor in good health. Source material: blood. DNA for the CDR3: TGCGCCAGCAGCCAAGTCGGACAGGGTCCCTACGAGCAGTACTTC. Translation: CASSQVGQGPYEQYF.